The next 24 T cell receptor beta chains were all read from a single sample in a study of blood T cells in healthy people across ages. Next came a second PCR, run for about 7 to 12 cycles, which used a sample-barcoded 5' primer along with a J-beta primer mix. TCRdb re-called the 5' RACE reads with MiXCR, one entry per CDR3 protein. The sample lists fewer than 2,000,000 distinct CDR3 sequences; about 32% were seen once. Sequencing used blood. Receptors originate from a woman aged 30 to 39 in good health.

With respect to this clonotype: This could be a read error, since a much larger clone is one nucleotide away. This rearrangement joins TRBV4-2 to TRBJ2-5; D is unresolved. Germline CDR1 reads LGHNA; CDR2 reads YNFKEQ. There are 14 residues in the CDR3. Deletions cut 4 bases from V and 5 bases from J, with 14 bases between. Here the CDR3 reads CASSRHVGPETQYF. The CDR3 region has the DNA TGTGCCAGCAGCCGGCATGTCGGTCCGGAGACCCAGTACTTC.

The J gene is TRBJ2-7, the V gene TRBV20-1; 10 nucleotides line up with TRBD2. The germline V gene has CDR1 DFQATT and CDR2 SNEGSKA (reference sequence). The junction had 9 bases not matched to a gene; V was cut back by 5 bases and J by 2 bases. The CDR3 runs to 15 residues. The CDR3 nucleotides are TGCAGTGCTCCGAATAGCGGGAGGTCTCCCTACGAGCAGTACTTC. Residues: CSAPNSGRSPYEQYF.

This clonotype was seen ten or more times. This chain uses TRBV29-1 with TRBJ1-1, with D perhaps TRBD1 (5 bases). CDR3 size: 12 residues. Trimming stripped 7 bases from V and 1 base from J, with 10 bases between. Germline assignment: CDR1 SQVTM and CDR2 ANQGSEA. CDR3 DNA: TGCAGCGCCGGGACGGGGAACACTGAAGCTTTCTTT. Protein: CSAGTGNTEAFF. Combining the CDR3 with reference TRBV29-1 and TRBJ1-1 gives the whole variable domain SAVISQKPSRDICQRGTSLTIQCQVDSQVTMMFWYRQQPGQSLTLIATANQGSEATYESGFVIDKFPISRPNLTFSTLTVSNMSPEDSSIYLCSAGTGNTEAFFGQGTRLTVV.

This sequence joins TRBV30 and TRBJ2-7; possibly TRBD1 for D (6 bases). CDR3 length equals 12 residues. Germline V gene data show CDR1 as GTSNPN and CDR2 as SVGIG (reference sequence). The V end lost 2 bases, the J end lost 3 bases, and 8 bases lay between the germline ends. CDR3 residues: CAWSRGYYEQYF. The CDR3 DNA sequence: TGTGCCTGGAGTAGGGGGTACTACGAGCAGTACTTC. The full variable domain, rest sourced from reference TRBV30 and TRBJ2-7, is SQTIHQWPATLVQPVGSPLSLECTVEGTSNPNLYWYRQAAGRGLQLLFYSVGIGQISSEVPQNLSASRPQDRQFILSSKKLLLSDSGFYLCAWSRGYYEQYFGPGTRLTVT.

This clonotype turned up a few times. The chain joins TRBV3-1 to TRBJ1-5; possibly TRBD1 for D (5 bases). The CDR3 length is 15 residues. The germline gives CDR1 LGHDT, CDR2 YNNKEL (reference sequence). V was clipped by 0 bases and J by 6 bases, with 12 bases between them. CDR3 amino acids: CASSQDGGVGQPQHF. CDR3 DNA sequence: TGTGCCAGCAGCCAAGACGGGGGGGTAGGTCAGCCCCAGCATTTT. The variable domain in full, completed from reference TRBV3-1 and TRBJ1-5, reads DTAVSQTPKYLVTQMGNDKSIKCEQNLGHDTMYWYKQDSKKFLKIMFSYNNKELIINETVPNRFSPKSPDKAHLNLHINSLELGDSAVYFCASSQDGGVGQPQHFGDGTRLSIL.

This chain uses TRBV9 with TRBJ2-7; D is possibly TRBD2 (5 bases). Trimming took 2 bases from V and 5 from J, leaving 23 bases between them. The germline V gene has CDR1 SGDLS and CDR2 YYNGEE. The CDR3 contains 17 residues. The CDR3 loop reads CASSVSGSVRVRDEQYF. The CDR3 DNA follows: TGTGCCAGCAGCGTGAGCGGCAGTGTGCGGGTTAGGGACGAGCAGTACTTC. The entire variable domain, with the rest obtained from reference TRBV9 and TRBJ2-7, is as follows: DSGVTQTPKHLITATGQRVTLRCSPRSGDLSVYWYQQSLDQGLQFLIQYYNGEERAKGNILERFSAQQFPDLHSELNLSSLELGDSALYFCASSVSGSVRVRDEQYFGPGTRLTVT.

This clonotype was picked up a small number of times. The chain links TRBV21-1 to TRBJ2-7. TRBV21-1 is annotated as a pseudogene. This CDR3 has 15 residues. CDR3 sequence reads: CASSKIKVGVHEQYF. The CDR3 DNA is TGTGCCAGCAGCAAAATTAAGGTCGGGGTCCACGAGCAGTACTTC.

The V gene is TRBV2, the J gene TRBJ2-7; D call uncertain. CDR1 is SNHLY and CDR2 is FYNNEI in the germline V gene. V was cut by 2 bases and J by 3 bases, with 8 bases left in between. The CDR3 covers 13 residues. CDR3 loop: CASSEMAVYEQYF. DNA of the CDR3: TGTGCCAGCAGTGAAATGGCTGTCTACGAGCAGTACTTC. Full variable domain (missing parts from reference TRBV2 and TRBJ2-7): EPEVTQTPSHQVTQMGQEVILRCVPISNHLYFYWYRQILGQKVEFLVSFYNNEISEKSEIFDDQFSVERPDGSNFTLKIRSTKLEDSAMYFCASSEMAVYEQYFGPGTRLTVT.

This clonotype appeared many times. This chain connects TRBV27 to TRBJ2-1, with 8 bases fitting TRBD1. Germline CDR1 reads MNHEY; CDR2 reads SMNVEV (reference sequence). The V gene end was trimmed by 9 bases and the J gene end by 4 bases; junction bases not matched to a gene: 5. This CDR3 spans 13 amino acids. DNA of the CDR3: TGTGCCAGTAGCTGGGACAGGTACAATGAGCAGTTCTTC. Translated: CASSWDRYNEQFF.

The J gene is TRBJ2-3, the V gene TRBV30; 7 bases align to TRBD1. V lost 2 bases and J lost 9; bases outside the gene matches: 5. From germline, CDR1 is GTSNPN and CDR2 SVGIG (reference sequence). There are 12 residues in the CDR3. In nucleotides, the CDR3 is TGTGCCTGGAGTACCCGACAGGGAACGCAGTATTTT. Translating it yields CAWSTRQGTQYF.

The gene calls are TRBV4-1 and TRBJ1-4; a weak D match, TRBD1 (6 bases). The germline V gene has CDR1 MGHRA and CDR2 YSYEKL. Trimming removed 2 bases from V and 5 bases from J, with 15 bases in between. The CDR3 contains 16 residues. CDR3 loop: CASSQFRTDLNEKLFF. DNA of the CDR3: TGCGCCAGCAGCCAATTCCGGACAGACCTCAATGAAAAACTGTTTTTT.

This clonotype has more than one count but fewer than ten. The V and J genes are TRBV7-9 and TRBJ2-3; TRBD1 aligns across 9 bases. CDR3 length: 15 amino acids. V lost 5 bases, J lost 4 bases, and 7 bases stayed unmatched. CDR1 SEHNR and CDR2 FQNEAQ come from the germline V gene (reference sequence). CDR3 DNA: TGTGCCAGCAGCCTTCCGGGACAGGGCGCAGATACGCAGTATTTT. Translated: CASSLPGQGADTQYF.

Ten or more counts support this clonotype. The chain recombines TRBV12-3 or TRBV12-4 with TRBJ2-5; tentative D call: TRBD2 (5 bases). This CDR3 has 14 residues. V lost 3 bases, J lost 5 bases, and 13 bases lay in between. CDR3: CASSLDWVRETQYF. The CDR3 DNA reads TGTGCCAGCAGTTTGGACTGGGTCAGGGAGACCCAGTACTTC.

The chain has TRBV9 and TRBJ1-6; 8 nucleotides match TRBD1. The CDR3 contains 18 residues. CDR1 is SGDLS, CDR2 YYNGEE, per germline. Germline trimming cut 5 bases from V and 4 bases from J; bases unmatched to any gene: 14. The CDR3, as DNA: TGTGCCAGCAGTCCTAACGGACAGGGAAGTAATTATAATTCACCCCTCCACTTT. It codes for CASSPNGQGSNYNSPLHF.

The V and J genes are TRBV5-6 and TRBJ1-2, with TRBD1 identical over 7 bases. Trimming took 5 bases from V and 8 from J; bases not matched to a gene: 21. The CDR3 extends over 17 amino acids. In germline, CDR1 is SGHDT, CDR2 YYEEEE. The CDR3 loop is CASRLSLSAQRQGGYTF. The CDR3 coding sequence is TGTGCCAGCAGGTTGTCCCTATCCGCCCAAAGACAGGGCGGCTACACCTTC.

This clonotype was detected a few times. The chain couples TRBV6-5 to TRBJ2-1; the match to TRBD2 covers 10 bases. V was pared by 10 bases and J by 6 bases, with 15 bases of the junction left unmatched. CDR3 length equals 16 residues. From germline, CDR1 is MNHEY and CDR2 SVGAGI. CDR3 nucleotide sequence: TGTGCCAACCCTCCCCAAGGGGCTAGCGGGGGCAATGAGCAGTTCTTC. Amino acids: CANPPQGASGGNEQFF.

This clonotype was counted a single time. The V gene is TRBV20-1, the J gene TRBJ2-5, with D tentatively TRBD2 (6 bases). The end of the DNA is better explained by TRBJ2-1, so the J call may be wrong. CDR1 and CDR2 from the germline V gene are DFQATT and SNEGSKA (reference sequence). The CDR3 consists of 14 residues. CDR3: CSARDGGTQETQFF. CDR3 sequence (DNA): TGCAGTGCTAGAGACGGCGGGACCCAAGAGACCCAGTTCTTC.

The chain combines TRBV6-5 with TRBJ1-2, with D unresolved. Trimming pared 7 bases from V and 2 bases from J, leaving 14 bases between. CDR1 is MNHEY, CDR2 SVGAGI, per germline. The CDR3 runs 14 residues. The CDR3 DNA follows: TGTGCCAGCACTCCCCTTACCCCGAACTATGGCTACACCTTC. Its protein is CASTPLTPNYGYTF.

The rearrangement joins TRBV3-1 to TRBJ1-1; the D gene is possibly TRBD1 (6 bases). Germline CDR1 and CDR2: LGHDT and YNNKEL (reference sequence). This CDR3 is 14 amino acids long. Trimming removed 4 bases at V and 1 base at J, with 10 bases between. The CDR3 protein is CASSPQGKNTEAFF. DNA of the CDR3: TGTGCCAGCAGCCCACAGGGAAAGAACACTGAAGCTTTCTTT.

The chain combines TRBV29-1 with TRBJ1-2; a possible D gene is TRBD1 (6 bases). CDR1 and CDR2 (germline): SQVTM, ANQGSEA. The CDR3 is 12 amino acids. The CDR3 sequence: CITRDTGHGYTF. CDR3 coding DNA: TGCATCACCCGGGACACCGGGCATGGCTACACCTTC.

This clonotype has just a few counts. The chain joins TRBV6-1 to TRBJ2-7; possibly TRBD1 or TRBD2 for D (5 bases each). The CDR3 loop spans 14 amino acids. V was clipped by 6 bases and J by 5 bases, with 17 bases between them. Germline CDR1 reads MNHNS; CDR2 reads SASEGT. CDR3 sequence: CASREVGASHEQYF. The CDR3 DNA follows: TGTGCCAGCAGGGAGGTAGGGGCCAGTCACGAGCAGTACTTC.

The rearrangement joins TRBV11-2 to TRBJ1-1; D is ambiguous. Trimming left V 4 bases short and J 2 bases short, with 8 bases between. Germline-derived CDR1 and CDR2 are SGHAT and FQNNGV. There are 13 residues in the CDR3. CDR3 residues: CASSWLVNTEAFF. Written as DNA, the CDR3 is TGTGCCAGCAGCTGGTTAGTAAACACTGAAGCTTTCTTT. Looking up the rest from reference TRBV11-2 and TRBJ1-1 gives the full variable domain: EAGVAQSPRYKIIEKRQSVAFWCNPISGHATLYWYQQILGQGPKLLIQFQNNGVVDDSQLPKDRFSAERLKGVDSTLKIQPAKLEDSAVYLCASSWLVNTEAFFGQGTRLTVV.

There are a few counts of this clonotype. The rearrangement uses TRBV20-1 and TRBJ1-5; no clear D gene. The CDR3 has 14 amino acids. V was shortened by 3 bases and J by 0 bases, with 9 bases between the two germline ends. Looked up from germline, CDR1 is DFQATT and CDR2 is SNEGSKA (reference sequence). CDR3 nucleotide sequence: TGCAGTGCTAGTCCGGTGAATAGCAATCAGCCCCAGCATTTT. Protein product: CSASPVNSNQPQHF.

This clonotype turned up a few times. This chain uses TRBV5-4 with TRBJ1-2; 7 bases align to TRBD1. V shed 5 bases, J shed 8 bases, and the junction held 12 bases outside the gene matches. Germline V lookup: CDR1 SGHNT, CDR2 YYREEE (reference sequence). There are 14 residues in the CDR3. The CDR3 protein is CASSHRQGMRGYTF. Written as DNA, the CDR3 is TGTGCCAGCAGTCACCGACAGGGAATGAGGGGCTACACCTTC.